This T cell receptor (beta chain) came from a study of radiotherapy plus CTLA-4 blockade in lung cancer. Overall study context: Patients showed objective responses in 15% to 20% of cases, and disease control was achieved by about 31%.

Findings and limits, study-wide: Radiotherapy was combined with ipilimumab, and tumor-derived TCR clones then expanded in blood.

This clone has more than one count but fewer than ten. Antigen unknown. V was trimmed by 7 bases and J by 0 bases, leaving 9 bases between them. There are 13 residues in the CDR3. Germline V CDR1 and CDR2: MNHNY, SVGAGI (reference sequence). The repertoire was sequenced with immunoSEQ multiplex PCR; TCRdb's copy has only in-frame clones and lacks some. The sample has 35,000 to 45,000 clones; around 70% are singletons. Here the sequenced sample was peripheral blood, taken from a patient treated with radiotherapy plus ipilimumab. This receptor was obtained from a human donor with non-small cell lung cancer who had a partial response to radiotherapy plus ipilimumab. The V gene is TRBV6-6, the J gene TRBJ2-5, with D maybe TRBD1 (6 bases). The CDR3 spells CASIRDNQETQYF. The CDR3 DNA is TGTGCCAGCATCCGGGACAACCAAGAGACCCAGTACTTC.